This T cell receptor (beta chain) emerged from a study of radiotherapy plus CTLA-4 blockade in lung cancer. Study results and caveats: The study found tumor-derived TCR clones expanded in blood after radiotherapy plus ipilimumab.

Germline V gene lookup returns CDR1 SGHRS and CDR2 YFSETQ. This CDR3 has 16 amino acids. Trimming took off 5 bases at V and 0 bases at J, with 15 bases between the two ends. Repertoires were generated with immunoSEQ multiplex PCR, while TCRdb's copy carries only in-frame clones and drops some. Of around 59,000 clones listed, 77% are singletons. Participants had chemo-refractory metastatic non-small-cell lung cancer and were treated with focal radiation plus ipilimumab CTLA-4 blockade. Concerning this clone: The target antigen is unknown.

V is TRBV5-1 and J is TRBJ1-3; D not certain. Sequences were derived from peripheral blood, sampled from a patient treated with radiotherapy plus ipilimumab. The origin of this receptor is a human donor with non-small cell lung cancer who had a partial response to radiotherapy plus ipilimumab. The CDR3 region is CASSYGGFTSGNTIYF. The CDR3 DNA reads TGCGCCAGCAGTTACGGAGGATTTACCTCTGGAAACACCATATATTTT.